This TCR beta chain is from a study of cytomegalovirus exposure and HLA in healthy donors (dated by TCRdb to the late 2010s). For the study in its entirety: A later analysis indicated that the 120 validation repertoires were generated on the platform also employed for the 700 or so repertoires of the first cohort. Besides the first cohort of about 730 subjects, a separate validation cohort made up of roughly 130 different subjects was used. The study combined high-throughput TCR immunosequencing, statistical association of individual TCRs with disease status, and machine learning to predict cytomegalovirus infection status. The study aimed to test whether signatures of past pathogen exposure could be identified by cataloging public T cell receptors. Results the study describes overall, beyond this receptor: Most TCR sequences were seen in very few donors, while some public TCRs were found in many individuals. The study listed 150 to 200 TCR beta chains as associated with cytomegalovirus. In a later analysis, TCRs clustered in the first cohort were found to also tend to co-occur in the approximately 120 validation repertoires, with 85% to 95% of cluster scores above 0. In both the original and validation cohorts, the classifier was reported to diagnose cytomegalovirus status with high specificity and sensitivity. In vitro tests confirmed that a few of the cytomegalovirus-associated TCR beta chains recognize cytomegalovirus antigens. It was suggested by the authors that the approach could potentially be generalized to other disease states and immunological phenotypes. A later analysis had no HLA typing for the validation cohort, so co-occurrence there was scored across all 120 or so repertoires.

The CDR3 goes from the cysteine to the phenylalanine over 17 residues. Only the CDR3 portion is preserved as DNA: 51 bases, with reading frame beginning at the first base. Trimming accounts for 0 bases at V and 3 bases at J, while the number of junction bases matched to no gene is 5. The CDR1 and CDR2 encoded by the germline V gene are SGDLS and YYNGEE. Of note for this clone: Which antigen it targets is not known. Base quality data are lacking; no much larger clone is found one base away.

Separate from the approximately 670-subject first cohort, the validation cohort of 95 to 150 subjects was the group to which the donors belonged. The library was built by means of the immunoSEQ multiplex PCR assay. For the original study's pipeline: A statistical classification framework was developed to diagnose cytomegalovirus status using the catalog of TCR beta chain sequences. The source is immuneACCESS, and TCRdb retained only in-frame sequences with V and J called. Part of the clones is not carried over; for the studies checked, unresolved V genes explain less than half of this, and the remainder is unexplained. That table supplies the V and J calls and clone size; D and trimming were determined from the DNA. A total of 250,000 to 400,000 clones appear in this sample, roughly nine tenths of them only once. Roughly 1.2% of the sample rests with the top ten.

This TCR came from a woman in her twenties or thirties in good health and CMV-seropositive. The V and J genes are TRBV9 and TRBJ2-1; 11 middle bases align to TRBD2. The sequencing sample was made of PBMCs. The CDR3 sequence is CASSVALAGAFYNEQFF. In nucleotide form, the sequence is TGTGCCAGCAGCGTAGCACTAGCGGGGGCGTTCTACAATGAGCAGTTCTTC.